A single sample is the source of the 20 T cell receptor beta chains below, sequenced in a study of molecular identifiers for immune sequencing clone quantification (dated by TCRdb to 2017 to 2018). The library was made by PCR. TCRdb names Illumina HiSeq 4000 as the instrument used. Starting from the raw public reads, TCRdb applied fastp trimming at Q25, assembled clones with MiXCR and retained in-frame beta chains. Entries are consolidated by CDR3 protein sequence, retaining the most common genes and DNA. This sample gives approximately 550,000 distinct CDR3 sequences in total; around 21% of them show up just once. The ten largest clones take up around 0.84% of the sample. The sequenced sample consisted of naive CD8+ T cells from blood, with Jurkat cell RNA spiked in. Taken with the paper, the label for cell subset or site translates to: FACS-sorted CD8+CD4-CCR7+CD45RA+ naive T cells. All receptors derive from a human donor in good health. Some libraries in this study had Jurkat cell RNA spiked in.

Of note for this clonotype: A much bigger clone sits one base away, suggesting this may be a read error. The V gene is TRBV20-1, the J gene TRBJ2-7; the D gene is possibly TRBD1 (6 bases). This CDR3 is 14 amino acids long. The germline CDR1 and CDR2 sequences are DFQATT and SNEGSKA (reference sequence). V was trimmed by 8 bases and J by 0 bases, leaving 17 bases between them. This CDR3 is CSTKDSGSSYEQYF. Written as DNA, the CDR3 is TGCAGTACTAAGGACAGCGGAAGCTCCTACGAGCAGTACTTC.

This clonotype was found many times. The V gene is TRBV28, the J gene TRBJ2-3; 8 bases match TRBD2. V dropped 3 bases and J dropped 1; count of bases not matched to a gene: 9. The CDR3 extends over 17 amino acids. The germline CDR1 and CDR2 sequences are MDHEN and SYDVKM. CDR3 amino acids: CASSLRAGGLGTDTQYF. For the CDR3, the DNA is TGTGCCAGCAGTTTGAGGGCGGGAGGCCTTGGCACAGATACGCAGTATTTT.

This chain uses TRBV12-3 or TRBV12-4 with TRBJ1-2; TRBD1 might be the D (5 bases). The V end was cut by 4 bases, the J end by 0 bases, with 18 bases between. The CDR3 totals 17 residues. The DNA for the CDR3 is TGTGCCAGCAGTTCAGGGTTGGTTGCAGGACCTAACTATGGCTACACCTTC. Its protein is CASSSGLVAGPNYGYTF.

This clonotype was detected a few times. The rearrangement links TRBV12-3 or TRBV12-4 to TRBJ2-3; TRBD2 aligns across 13 bases. The length of the CDR3 is 15 residues. After removal of 6 bases from V and 5 bases from J, the junction contained 5 bases not matched to a gene. The CDR3 loop is CASSLRLAGGDTQYF. The CDR3 DNA reads as TGTGCCAGCAGCTTAAGACTAGCGGGGGGAGATACGCAGTATTTT.

In its sample, this clonotype was seen once. Since a much larger clone is just one base distant, this may be a read error. The CDR3 protein is CSVEDLIPRETQYF. The DNA of the CDR3 is TGCAGCGTTGAAGATCTGATACCTCGGGAGACCCAGTACTTC. The chain joins TRBV29-1 to TRBJ2-5; D ambiguous. This CDR3 has 14 amino acids. Trimming pared 0 bases from V and 5 bases from J, leaving 13 bases between. Germline V CDR1 and CDR2: SQVTM, ANQGSEA.

With respect to this clonotype: A read error is possible here, since a much larger clone lies one base away. The chain employs TRBV18 and TRBJ1-2; D not resolved. Looked up from germline, CDR1 is KGHSH and CDR2 is LQKENI. The CDR3 has 14 residues. The CDR3 spells CASSTDILFYGYIF. The CDR3, as DNA: TGTGCCAGCTCTACCGACATCCTCTTTTATGGCTACATCTTC.

There are many counts of this clonotype. The rearrangement joins TRBV5-1 to TRBJ2-7; no definite D call. The germline gives CDR1 SGHRS, CDR2 YFSETQ. CDR3 length: 13 residues. Trimming left V 2 bases short and J 2 bases short, with 8 bases between. Here the CDR3 DNA reads TGCGCCAGCAGCTTTCGGGCGACCTACGAGCAGTACTTC. This sequence encodes CASSFRATYEQYF. Full variable domain (outside the CDR3, taken from reference TRBV5-1 and TRBJ2-7): KAGVTQTPRYLIKTRGQQVTLSCSPISGHRSVSWYQQTPGQGLQFLFEYFSETQRNKGNFPGRFSGRQFSNSRSEMNVSTLELGDSALYLCASSFRATYEQYFGPGTRLTVT.

Note on this clonotype: A much larger clone is a single base away; this may be a read error. V gene TRBV28 combines with J gene TRBJ2-1, with 8 bases aligning to TRBD1. Germline assignment: CDR1 MDHEN and CDR2 SYDVKM. The CDR3 covers 15 residues. In DNA form, the CDR3 reads TGTGCCTGCAGTATCGGACAGGGCCCCTACAATGAGCAGTTCTTC. It is translated as CACSIGQGPYNEQFF. The variable domain in full, with the rest retrieved from reference TRBV28 and TRBJ2-1, is DVKVTQSSRYLVKRTGEKVFLECVQDMDHENMFWYRQDPGLGLRLIYFSYDVKMKEKGDIPEGYSVSREKKERFSLILESASTNQTSMYLCACSIGQGPYNEQFFGPGTRLTVL.

This clonotype appeared a few times. The gene calls are TRBV25-1 and TRBJ2-1; D not resolved. CDR3 size: 11 residues. Trimming shortened V by 6 bases and J by 8 bases, and 8 bases separated the two germline ends. The germline gives CDR1 MGHDK, CDR2 SYGVNS. The CDR3 nucleotides read TGTGCCAGCAGAAGTGGTTATGAGCAGTTCTTC. It translates to CASRSGYEQFF.

The J gene is TRBJ2-3, the V gene TRBV15, with 9 bases aligning to TRBD1. The V segment lost 1 base and the J segment 6 bases; nucleotides outside the gene matches: 8. The CDR3 runs 16 residues. Germline V gives CDR1 LNHNV, CDR2 YYDKDF (reference sequence). The DNA of the CDR3 is TGTGCCACCAGCAGAGTTGGGACAGGGAATGCGGATACGCAGTATTTT. Translating it yields CATSRVGTGNADTQYF.

As regards this clonotype: A much larger clone lies a single base off, so this may be a read error. The rearrangement links TRBV27 to TRBJ2-3, with 7 bases matching TRBD2. With V trimmed by 7 bases and J by 2 bases, 15 bases remained unmatched. CDR1 and CDR2 from the germline V gene are MNHEY and SMNVEV (reference sequence). The CDR3 is 17 amino acids. The CDR3 loop is CASKPLNAGDYTDTQYF. DNA for the CDR3: TGTGCCAGCAAGCCACTAAACGCGGGGGATTACACAGATACGCAGTATTTT.

Points on this clonotype: A much larger clone sits a single nucleotide away, making a read error possible. J is TRBJ1-2 and V is TRBV14; D remains ambiguous. The CDR3 sequence is 12 residues long. Looked up from germline, CDR1 is SGHDN and CDR2 is FVKESK. The V end lost 1 base, the J end lost 5 bases, and 5 bases lay between the germline ends. The CDR3 loop is CASSQGLYGYTF. CDR3 DNA: TGTGCCAGCAGCCAAGGACTGTATGGCTACACCTTC.

Many counts were recorded for this clonotype. J is TRBJ2-5 and V is TRBV14, with D hard to call. CDR1 and CDR2 from the germline V gene are SGHDN and FVKESK. The V gene lost 0 bases and the J gene lost 1 base, with 15 bases spanning the gap. The CDR3 is made up of 17 amino acids. CDR3 protein: CASSQDRAAALQETQYF. CDR3 sequence (DNA): TGTGCCAGCAGCCAAGACCGTGCAGCCGCCCTCCAAGAGACCCAGTACTTC.

This clonotype was seen many times. The chain links TRBV4-1 to TRBJ1-1; D perhaps matches TRBD1 (5 bases). Germline V lookup: CDR1 MGHRA, CDR2 YSYEKL. Trimming stripped 0 bases from V and 4 bases from J, with 12 bases between. The CDR3 consists of 15 residues. The chain's CDR3 is CASSQDRGEVTEAFF. The CDR3 DNA is TGCGCCAGCAGCCAAGATCGGGGGGAGGTCACTGAAGCTTTCTTT.

The chain has TRBV7-9 and TRBJ2-7; 9 nucleotides agree with TRBD2. Germline V gene lookup returns CDR1 SEHNR and CDR2 FQNEAQ (reference sequence). J was trimmed by 3 bases and V by 7 bases; bases with no gene match: 13. This CDR3 has 16 residues. The CDR3 region is CASNKKASGNNYEQYF. The CDR3 bases are TGTGCCAGCAATAAAAAGGCTAGCGGGAACAACTACGAGCAGTACTTC.

This chain uses TRBV27 with TRBJ2-7; maybe TRBD2 (5 bases). The CDR3 consists of 13 residues. In germline, CDR1 is MNHEY, CDR2 SMNVEV (reference sequence). The V gene lost 5 bases and the J gene lost 6 bases, with 14 bases spanning the gap. In nucleotides, the CDR3 is TGTGCCAGCAGTGAGGGTCTTCCGCTCGAGCAGTACTTC. It is translated as CASSEGLPLEQYF.

Ten or more counts support this clonotype. The chain couples TRBV5-6 to TRBJ2-5; 11 bases are a match to TRBD2. The V gene end was trimmed by 0 bases and the J gene end by 5 bases; junction bases not matched to a gene: 3. This CDR3 is 15 amino acids long. In germline, CDR1 is SGHDT, CDR2 YYEEEE. DNA of the CDR3: TGTGCCAGCAGCTTGGCCCCTAGCGGGAGGGAGACCCAGTACTTC. Encoded protein: CASSLAPSGRETQYF.

This clonotype was picked up many times. The chain has TRBV27 and TRBJ2-7; TRBD1 is a possible D gene (5 bases). CDR3 size: 16 residues. The V end was cut by 6 bases, the J end by 2 bases, with 20 bases between. CDR1 is MNHEY and CDR2 is SMNVEV in the germline V gene (reference sequence). CDR3 in DNA: TGTGCCAGCAGCCAACTACAGGTTTCGGTCCCCTACGAGCAGTACTTC. Protein product: CASSQLQVSVPYEQYF.

The chain employs TRBV4-3 and TRBJ1-1; 7 bases fit TRBD1. Germline loops: CDR1 LGHNA, CDR2 YSLEER. The CDR3 runs to 17 residues. J lost 0 bases, V lost 0 bases, and 7 bases had no gene match. CDR3 DNA sequence: TGCGCCAGCAGCCAAGATCGTGGGACAGCCTTGAACACTGAAGCTTTCTTT. Protein product: CASSQDRGTALNTEAFF.

For this clonotype: This may be a read error: a much more frequent sequence differs by one nucleotide. The V gene is TRBV4-3, the J gene TRBJ1-1; weak D call: TRBD1 (5 bases). CDR1 is LGHNA and CDR2 is YSLEER in the germline V gene. V was pared by 0 bases and J by 4 bases, with 15 bases between. The CDR3 is made up of 16 amino acids. As DNA, the CDR3 is TGCGCCAGCAGCCAAGATAGAGGGGACTTGATCACTGAAGCTTTCTTT. Translating it yields CASSQDRGDLITEAFF.